This T cell receptor (beta chain) was profiled in a study of shared clonotypes between healthy human individuals (dated by TCRdb to about 2020). Regarding the research as a whole: Three men and two women, aged 18 to 49 years, made up the cohort. Per donor, three plates each were used for CD4 naive and CD4 memory, two for CD8 naive, and one for CD8 memory. Blood TCR repertoires of about 5 healthy adults were deeply sequenced to estimate repertoire size and the extent of clonotype sharing between individuals. Different laboratories and diverse techniques were used to prepare libraries and sequence TCR repertoires, to increase sequencing depth and limit assay-specific biases. Per donor, leukapheresis produced somewhere between about 0.94 and 10 billion PBMCs.

Using the deep immunoSEQ assay, TCR CDR3 regions were amplified from genomic DNA by multiplex PCR. Genomic DNA extracted from each cell subset was distributed evenly over all wells of several immunoSEQ 96-well plates, and each plate served as one replicate. For sorted subsets, each replicate PCR was loaded with roughly 0.2 ug genomic DNA, equivalent to 30,000 to 35,000 T cell genomes. The purified libraries were quantified using a Qubit 3.0 fluorometer, sized with a Bioanalyzer 2100, and then quantified again using the KAPA Library Quantification kit. Every immunoSEQ 96-well plate was sequenced on a dedicated single-read 150-cycle Illumina NextSeq 550 flow cell. The original pipeline was this. Because the immunoSEQ output held only junctional sequences and lacked quality scores, the filtering could not match the filtering applied to full-length reads. To assign V/J genes and CDR3, sequences were annotated against IMGT germline references using PyIR, a Python wrapper for IgBLAST v1.9. Reads were removed for weak V/J assignments (E-value above 1e-6), missing CDR3, stop codons, out-of-frame junctions, or ambiguous translated residues. V3J clonotypes were defined as sequences sharing the same inferred V gene, J gene, and CDR3 amino acid sequence. Percentage overlap between repertoires was calculated by dividing the number of shared unique clonotypes by the size of the smaller repertoire. Richness of each repertoire was evaluated using RTK rarefaction, the Chao1 estimator, and Recon v2.1 estimates of unobserved clonotypes. Generation probabilities for all TCRbeta clonotypes obtained by the gDNA method from several donors were computed using OLGA. The immuneACCESS repertoire file appears here via TCRdb, limited to in-frame rearrangements. These files lack a portion of the clones; in checked studies, under half of the deficit traces to unresolved V genes, and the cause of the others is not known. V, J and clone size are those of that table, while D and trimming were read from the DNA. The sample profile shows about 590,000 clones; around 95% of them were found once. The ten largest make up less than 0.13% of the sample.

V was cut back by 4 bases and J by 8 bases, leaving a gap of 9 bases between them. The germline V gene specifies SGHRS as CDR1 and YFSETQ as CDR2. Counted from cysteine to phenylalanine, this CDR3 has 11 amino acids. CDR3 DNA is the only sequence kept; it has 33 bases, read in frame from the first base. Overall study outcomes, separate from this receptor: Pairwise subsampling led to the expectation that sequencing depth would affect the degree of clonotype sharing among donors. Clonotypes shared by all four sorted-subset donors showed higher generation probabilities than non-shared clonotypes. Sharing across a few donors was observed for around 5% of naive CD4, 3.5% of naive CD8, 2.3% of memory CD4, and about 0.4% of memory CD8 clonotypes. The small number of donors limited the genetic and exposure-history diversity represented. Larger estimated clonotype richness was generally found for naive subsets than for memory subsets. Incomplete sequencing was indicated by rarefaction of sorted-subset datasets, despite the large sequencing depth. Only blood was sampled, and tissue TCR repertoires likely differ from those in blood.

For the CD8 naive samples, CD45RO-negative cells were positively selected for CCR7, yielding a CD45RA+CCR7+ population from which TemRA cells were excluded. The donors were healthy, HIV-negative adults with no recently reported acute infections or vaccinations. Only Caucasian adults living in Nashville, Tennessee, USA were represented among the donors. Blood was obtained by leukapheresis, after which PBMCs were separated by Ficoll-Histopaque density gradient centrifugation and cryopreserved in liquid nitrogen vapor phase. Analytical flow cytometry was used to check the purity and quantity of every magnetically sorted T cell population. Genomic DNA was isolated from every sorted fraction and measured by UV absorbance on a Nanodrop 2000c. About this clone itself: This receptor's antigen is unknown. Base qualities are not provided; no much larger clone lies one nucleotide away. This sample includes further DNA sequences coding for the same CDR3.

The sample consisted of naive CD8+ T cells sorted from blood. The meaning of the sample's cell subset or site label: CD45RA+CCR7+. The sequence links TRBV5-1 to TRBJ1-1, and TRBD1 may be the D gene, going by 6 matching bases. This receptor was obtained from a woman younger than 45 in good health. The CDR3 protein sequence reads: CASSLGAEAFF. The sequenced DNA: TGCGCCAGCAGCCTGGGGGCAGAAGCTTTCTTT.